One sample yielded the 9 T cell receptor beta chains listed below, sequenced in a study of post-analysis software for immune sequencing data. Study-wide results and caveats: The study found TRBV5-6, TRBV5-1 and TRBV20-1 among roughly 5 TRBV segments more frequent in patients than controls.

The TCR beta cDNA libraries contained unique molecular identifiers. One entry per CDR3 protein results from TCRdb running MiXCR on the PCR reads. Altogether roughly 700,000 distinct CDR3 sequences are present, 30% being singletons, with the ten largest covering roughly 0.57%. Their cognate antigens are unknown. The sequencing input was blood. These receptors were taken from a girl aged 5-17 years with multiple sclerosis.

This chain connects TRBV24-1 to TRBJ2-2; 8 positions agree with TRBD2. Germline values: CDR1 KGHDR, CDR2 SFDVKD. J gave up 2 bases and V 9 bases, and 7 bases lay outside the gene matches. The CDR3 is 15 residues long. The CDR3 reads CATSSGLVNTGELFF. As DNA, the CDR3 is TGTGCCACCTCCTCGGGACTAGTAAACACCGGGGAGCTGTTTTTT.

The genes are TRBV11-2 and TRBJ2-7; TRBD1 is a possible D gene (6 bases). The CDR3 length is 13 residues. Trimming took 2 bases from V and 11 from J, leaving 16 bases between them. In germline, CDR1 is SGHAT, CDR2 FQNNGV. CDR3 sequence (DNA): TGTGCCAGCAGCTTAACCACGCAGGGGATCGAGTACTTC. Amino acid sequence: CASSLTTQGIEYF.

A few counts support this clonotype. The chain joins TRBV9 to TRBJ1-1; 8 bases match TRBD1. The CDR3 sequence is 16 residues long. V lost 1 base, J lost 0 bases, and 5 bases stayed unmatched. CDR1 and CDR2 from the germline V gene are SGDLS and YYNGEE. Here the CDR3 reads CASSVTSQGVNTEAFF. CDR3 nucleotides: TGTGCCAGCAGCGTAACCTCACAGGGGGTGAACACTGAAGCTTTCTTT. The full variable domain, completed using reference TRBV9 and TRBJ1-1, is DSGVTQTPKHLITATGQRVTLRCSPRSGDLSVYWYQQSLDQGLQFLIQYYNGEERAKGNILERFSAQQFPDLHSELNLSSLELGDSALYFCASSVTSQGVNTEAFFGQGTRLTVV.

This clonotype was seen only a few times. The chain recombines TRBV20-1 with TRBJ2-1, with D possibly matching TRBD1 (9 bases). The CDR3 loop spans 20 amino acids. Germline CDR1 reads DFQATT; CDR2 reads SNEGSKA (reference sequence). The V and J ends lost 1 base and 4 bases respectively, with 29 bases between them. The CDR3 here is CSARVSTGGKRESPYNEQFF. The CDR3 nucleotides read TGCAGTGCTAGAGTTTCGACAGGGGGAAAGCGGGAGAGCCCATACAATGAGCAGTTCTTC.

This clonotype was picked up a small number of times. The chain joins TRBV4-1 to TRBJ1-4; D is unclear. CDR3 length: 16 amino acids. Germline V gene data show CDR1 as MGHRA and CDR2 as YSYEKL. With 2 bases removed from V and 6 bases from J, the gap between germline ends came to 16 bases. The CDR3 protein is CASSQTPGPEDEKLFF. The DNA of the CDR3 is TGCGCCAGCAGCCAAACACCGGGCCCCGAGGATGAAAAACTGTTTTTT.

The chain couples TRBV7-9 to TRBJ2-2; TRBD2 might be the D (6 bases). Trimming pared 4 bases from V and 5 bases from J, leaving 14 bases between. The length of the CDR3 is 15 residues. The germline V gene encodes CDR1 SEHNR and CDR2 FQNEAQ (reference sequence). The DNA of the CDR3 is TGTGCCAGCAGCTCGACGGGACTGCCAACCGGGGAGCTGTTTTTT. Its translation is CASSSTGLPTGELFF. Combining the CDR3 with reference TRBV7-9 and TRBJ2-2 gives the whole variable domain DTGVSQNPRHKITKRGQNVTFRCDPISEHNRLYWYRQTLGQGPEFLTYFQNEAQLEKSRLLSDRFSAERPKGSFSTLEIQRTEQGDSAMYLCASSSTGLPTGELFFGEGSRLTVL.

V usage is TRBV20-1 and J usage is TRBJ2-1; unclear D gene. V was trimmed by 0 bases and J by 5 bases, leaving 8 bases between them. Germline V lookup: CDR1 DFQATT, CDR2 SNEGSKA (reference sequence). CDR3 length equals 13 residues. This CDR3 is CSARDEYNNEQFF. Written as DNA, the CDR3 is TGCAGTGCTAGAGACGAATATAACAATGAGCAGTTCTTC.

Points on this clonotype: Mismatch with germline at one junction end may stem from a read error. CDR3 in DNA: TGTGCCGGCAGTTCCCGCTTCGTTCGATCTAGCGGGGGGCGGTTCGGCGTTGAGCAGTTCTTC. Amino acids: CAGSSRFVRSSGGRFGVEQFF. The chain has TRBV28 and TRBJ2-1; 11 nucleotides match TRBD2. CDR3 size: 21 residues. Germline lookup yields CDR1 MDHEN and CDR2 SYDVKM.

The chain joins TRBV4-1 to TRBJ1-5; tentatively, D is TRBD1 (5 bases). Trimming shortened V by 4 bases and J by 7 bases, and 14 bases separated the two germline ends. The CDR3 has 14 residues. Germline assignment: CDR1 MGHRA and CDR2 YSYEKL. CDR3 nucleotide sequence: TGCGCCAGCAGCCGGGAGGGGTCGGGCCAGCCCCAGCATTTT. Translating it yields CASSREGSGQPQHF.